The 10 T cell receptor beta chains below were found in one sample sequenced in a study of T cell repertoires in cytomegalovirus infection. Each CDR3 protein is one row after TCRdb ran MiXCR on the reads. The sample has hundreds of thousands of distinct CDR3 sequences, approximately 40% seen once; the top ten hold under 3%. Sequencing used PBMCs. The receptors come from a human donor in good health (CMV status not recorded). Some clones in this sample may be carry-over from other donors' samples.

V and J are TRBV29-1 and TRBJ2-2; 8 bases map to TRBD2. This CDR3 comprises 14 residues. Germline CDR1 is SQVTM and CDR2 is ANQGSEA. With 0 bases clipped from V and 6 bases from J, the junction kept 3 bases outside the gene matches. The CDR3 nucleotides are TGCAGCGTTGAAGATGGGACTAGTCCCGGGGAGCTGTTTTTT. Translation: CSVEDGTSPGELFF.

This clonotype was counted a few times. J is TRBJ2-2 and V is TRBV11-2; D gene unclear. Germline V gene lookup returns CDR1 SGHAT and CDR2 FQNNGV. V was cut by 1 base and J by 1 base, with 19 bases left in between. The CDR3 extends over 19 amino acids. The CDR3 DNA reads as TGTGCCAGCAGCTTAGCTTTAGGAGTTCCTTCCAAGAACACCGGGGAGCTGTTTTTT. This translates into CASSLALGVPSKNTGELFF. The full variable domain, rest sourced from reference TRBV11-2 and TRBJ2-2, is EAGVAQSPRYKIIEKRQSVAFWCNPISGHATLYWYQQILGQGPKLLIQFQNNGVVDDSQLPKDRFSAERLKGVDSTLKIQPAKLEDSAVYLCASSLALGVPSKNTGELFFGEGSRLTVL.

The rearrangement links TRBV6-5 to TRBJ1-1; D remains ambiguous. The CDR3 totals 14 residues. V shed 1 base and J shed 5 bases, with 11 bases lying between them. Germline-derived CDR1 and CDR2 are MNHEY and SVGAGI. The CDR3 is CASSYLRLETEAFF. The CDR3 region has the DNA TGTGCCAGCAGTTACTTACGTCTGGAGACTGAAGCTTTCTTT.

The genes are TRBV4-1 and TRBJ1-2; D might be TRBD1 (6 bases). This CDR3 spans 15 amino acids. The V end lost 1 base, the J end lost 7 bases, and 16 bases lay between the germline ends. Germline V gene sequence: CDR1 MGHRA, CDR2 YSYEKL. The CDR3, as DNA: TGCGCCAGCAGCCAAGCTCCGGTAGACAGGAGTGGCTACACCTTC. It encodes CASSQAPVDRSGYTF.

The chain recombines TRBV7-6 with TRBJ1-1; perhaps TRBD1 as D (6 bases). V was pared by 5 bases and J by 4 bases, with 14 bases between. The length of the CDR3 is 14 residues. The germline V gene has CDR1 SGHVS and CDR2 FNYEAQ. The CDR3 is CASSVGGGSTEAFF. The DNA of the CDR3 is TGTGCCAGCAGCGTAGGGGGGGGGAGCACTGAAGCTTTCTTT.

The chain carries TRBV4-1 and TRBJ1-3; D gene ambiguous. The CDR3 runs to 17 residues. The V and J ends lost 0 bases and 0 bases respectively, with 12 bases between them. CDR1 is MGHRA, CDR2 YSYEKL, per germline. The CDR3 loop is CASSQEVRASSGNTIYF. CDR3 in DNA: TGCGCCAGCAGCCAAGAAGTTCGGGCCAGCTCTGGAAACACCATATATTTT.

The gene calls are TRBV20-1 and TRBJ2-1; 13 nucleotides agree with TRBD2. CDR3 length: 14 amino acids. V shed 5 bases, J shed 4 bases, and the junction held 2 bases outside the gene matches. CDR1 DFQATT and CDR2 SNEGSKA come from the germline V gene (reference sequence). CDR3 protein: CSAELAGGYNEQFF. Written as DNA, the CDR3 is TGCAGTGCTGAACTAGCGGGAGGGTACAATGAGCAGTTCTTC.

The chain employs TRBV6-1 and TRBJ2-6; D might be TRBD1 or TRBD2, each matching 5 bases. V lost 1 base, J lost 2 bases, and 6 bases lay in between. CDR1 and CDR2 from the germline V gene are MNHNS and SASEGT. This CDR3 has 15 residues. This CDR3 is CASSEVGAGANVLTF. In nucleotides, the CDR3 is TGTGCCAGCAGTGAAGTGGGGGCTGGGGCCAACGTCCTGACTTTC.

The chain carries TRBV28 and TRBJ1-5, with D perhaps matching TRBD1 (5 bases). Looked up from germline, CDR1 is MDHEN and CDR2 is SYDVKM. The CDR3 length is 15 residues. Trimming took 8 bases from V and 3 from J, leaving 17 bases between them. CDR3 amino acids: CASGQGGDHNQPQHF. For the CDR3, the DNA is TGTGCCAGCGGACAAGGAGGTGACCACAATCAGCCCCAGCATTTT.

The sample holds a few counts of this clonotype. CDR3 nucleotide sequence: TGTGCCAGCAGTTATCGGGGAGGGGGAAAACAGCCCCAGCATTTT. This encodes CASSYRGGGKQPQHF. The V and J genes are TRBV6-5 and TRBJ1-5; tentatively, D is TRBD1 (6 bases). CDR3 length: 15 residues. From germline, CDR1 is MNHEY and CDR2 SVGAGI. V was pared by 3 bases and J by 7 bases, with 16 bases between.